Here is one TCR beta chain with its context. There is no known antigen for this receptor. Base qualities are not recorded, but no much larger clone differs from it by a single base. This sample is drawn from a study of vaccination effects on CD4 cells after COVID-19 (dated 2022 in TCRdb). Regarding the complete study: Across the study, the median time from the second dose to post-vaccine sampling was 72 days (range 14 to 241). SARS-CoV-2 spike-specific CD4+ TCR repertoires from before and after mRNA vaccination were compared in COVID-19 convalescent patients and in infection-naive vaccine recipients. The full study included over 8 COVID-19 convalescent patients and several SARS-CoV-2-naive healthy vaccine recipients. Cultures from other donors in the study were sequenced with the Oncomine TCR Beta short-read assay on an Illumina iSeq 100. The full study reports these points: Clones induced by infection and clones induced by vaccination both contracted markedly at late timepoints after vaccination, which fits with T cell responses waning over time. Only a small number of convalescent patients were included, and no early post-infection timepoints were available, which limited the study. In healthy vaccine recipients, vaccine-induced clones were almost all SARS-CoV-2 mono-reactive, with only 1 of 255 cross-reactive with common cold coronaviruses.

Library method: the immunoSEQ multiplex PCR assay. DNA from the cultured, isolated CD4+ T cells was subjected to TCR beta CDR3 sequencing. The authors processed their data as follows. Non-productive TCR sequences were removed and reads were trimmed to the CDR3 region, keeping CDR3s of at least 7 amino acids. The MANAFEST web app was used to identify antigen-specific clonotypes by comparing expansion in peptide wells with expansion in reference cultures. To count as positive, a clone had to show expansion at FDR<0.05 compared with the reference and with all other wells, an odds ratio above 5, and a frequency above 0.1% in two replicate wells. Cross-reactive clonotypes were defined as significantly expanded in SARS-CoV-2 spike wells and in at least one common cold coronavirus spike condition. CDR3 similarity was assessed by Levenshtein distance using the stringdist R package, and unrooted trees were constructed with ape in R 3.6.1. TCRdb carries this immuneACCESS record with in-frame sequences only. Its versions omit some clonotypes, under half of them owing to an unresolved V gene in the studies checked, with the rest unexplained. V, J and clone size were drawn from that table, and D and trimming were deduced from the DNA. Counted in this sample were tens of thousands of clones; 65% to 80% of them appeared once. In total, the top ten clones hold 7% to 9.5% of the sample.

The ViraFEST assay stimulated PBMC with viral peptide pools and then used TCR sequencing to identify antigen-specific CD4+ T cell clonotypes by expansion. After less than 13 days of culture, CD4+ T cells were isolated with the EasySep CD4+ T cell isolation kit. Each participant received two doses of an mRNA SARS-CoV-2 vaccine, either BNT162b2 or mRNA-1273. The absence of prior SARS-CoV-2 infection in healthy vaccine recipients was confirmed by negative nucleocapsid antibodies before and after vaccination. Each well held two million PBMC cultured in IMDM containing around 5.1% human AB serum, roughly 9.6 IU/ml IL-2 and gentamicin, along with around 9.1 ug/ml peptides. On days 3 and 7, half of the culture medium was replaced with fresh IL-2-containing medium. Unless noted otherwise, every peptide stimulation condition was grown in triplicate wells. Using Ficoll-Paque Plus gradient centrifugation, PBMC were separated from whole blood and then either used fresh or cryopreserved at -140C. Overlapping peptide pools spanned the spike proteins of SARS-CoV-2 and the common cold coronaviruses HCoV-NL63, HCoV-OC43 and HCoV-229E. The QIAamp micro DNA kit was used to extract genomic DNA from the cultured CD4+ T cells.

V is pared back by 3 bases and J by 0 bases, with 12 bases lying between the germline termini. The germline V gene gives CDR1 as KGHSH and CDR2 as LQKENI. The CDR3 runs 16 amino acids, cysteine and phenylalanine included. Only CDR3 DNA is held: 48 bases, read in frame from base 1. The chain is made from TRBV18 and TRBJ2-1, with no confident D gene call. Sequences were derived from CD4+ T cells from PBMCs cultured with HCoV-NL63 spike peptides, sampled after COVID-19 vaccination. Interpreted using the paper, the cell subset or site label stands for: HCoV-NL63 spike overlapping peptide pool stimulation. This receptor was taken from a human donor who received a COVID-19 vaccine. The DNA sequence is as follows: TGTGCCAGCTCACCTCAGGAGTCGTACTCCTACAATGAGCAGTTCTTC. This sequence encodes CASSPQESYSYNEQFF.